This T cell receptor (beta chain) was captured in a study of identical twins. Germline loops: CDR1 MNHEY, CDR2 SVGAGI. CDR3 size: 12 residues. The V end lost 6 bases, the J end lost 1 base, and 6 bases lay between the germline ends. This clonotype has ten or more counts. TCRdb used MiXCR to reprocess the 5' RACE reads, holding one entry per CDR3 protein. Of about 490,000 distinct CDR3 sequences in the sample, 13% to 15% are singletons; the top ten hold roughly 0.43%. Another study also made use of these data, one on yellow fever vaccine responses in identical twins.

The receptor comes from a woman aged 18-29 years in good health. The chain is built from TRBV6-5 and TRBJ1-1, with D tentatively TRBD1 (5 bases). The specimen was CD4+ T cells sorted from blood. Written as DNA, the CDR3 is TGTGCCAGCAGGCAGGGGAACACTGAAGCTTTCTTT. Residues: CASRQGNTEAFF.